The rows below give T cell receptor beta chains drawn from one sample of a study of response to subunit inactivated influenza vaccine. TCRdb called the RT-PCR reads again in MiXCR, with one record for every CDR3 protein. This table holds some 500,000 distinct CDR3 sequences, approximately 13% found once. Sequenced here: PBMCs from blood, sampled about 6 weeks after vaccination. Receptors originate from a middle-aged man who received an inactivated influenza vaccine. CDR3s include the opening cysteine and the closing phenylalanine or tryptophan. The D gene is left open where the match is weak. Only some rows state a clone size, as once, few, many or a class for expanded clones.

j_call d_call v_call clone_size cdr3_nt cdr3_aa
TRBJ2-3 . TRBV12-3/TRBV12-4 . TGTGCCAGCAGCTCTGACATACCGTGTACGCAGTATTTT CASSSDIPCTQYF
TRBJ1-3 . TRBV2 . TGTGCCAGCAGTCCAGACAGGACTGGAAACACCATATATTTT CASSPDRTGNTIYF
TRBJ2-7 TRBD1 TRBV5-1 many TGCGCCAGCAGCAACCGACAGGGGGATAACGAGCAGTACTTC CASSNRQGDNEQYF
TRBJ2-7 . TRBV18 . TGTGCCAGCTCACCACCACCGACGAGGCCGGGTTCCGAGCAGTACTTC CASSPPPTRPGSEQYF
TRBJ1-2 TRBD1 TRBV25-1 . TGTGCCAGCAGTGCCCGGGACAGGGGTAATGGCTACACCTTC CASSARDRGNGYTF
TRBJ2-7 . TRBV28 few TGTGCCAGCAACGAGCGAGGAAGGGCCTACGAGCAGTACTTC CASNERGRAYEQYF
TRBJ2-3 . TRBV5-1 few TGCGCCAGCAGCGGCGGGTCCCCGGGGCCAGATACGCAGTATTTT CASSGGSPGPDTQYF
TRBJ1-5 . TRBV12-3/TRBV12-4 few TGTGCCAGCAATTCGGGGATAGGCAATCAGCCCCAGCATTTT CASNSGIGNQPQHF
TRBJ2-3 . TRBV18 . TGTGCCAGCTCACCACCGCCACCGGGGACGCTGAGCACAGATACGCAGTATTTT CASSPPPPGTLSTDTQYF
TRBJ2-3 . TRBV5-1 . TGCGCCAGCAGCTCTCCACGTTTAGATACGCAGTATTTT CASSSPRLDTQYF
TRBJ2-7 . TRBV20-1 few TGCAGTGCTAGAGATTTACGTTCCTCCTACGAGCAGTACTTC CSARDLRSSYEQYF
TRBJ1-1 TRBD1 TRBV5-5 . TGTGCCAGCAGCCCAGGGACAGCTTCCTTGAACACTGAAGCTTTCTTT CASSPGTASLNTEAFF
TRBJ2-7 . TRBV6-2/TRBV6-3 . TGTGCCAGCAGTCCTCCCGGCAGGGCGCAGTACTTC CASSPPGRAQYF
TRBJ2-4 TRBD1 TRBV7-2 many TGTGCCAGCAGCTTGGGACAGACCAAAAACATTCAGTACTTC CASSLGQTKNIQYF
TRBJ1-6 TRBD1 TRBV6-6 . TGTGCCAGCAGTAATGGACAGGGGCTCCCCCTCCACTTT CASSNGQGLPLHF
TRBJ1-5 . TRBV5-6 . TGTGCCAGCAGCTTGTGGTGGGTCAGGCAGCCCCAGCATTTT CASSLWWVRQPQHF
TRBJ2-3 . TRBV20-1 . TGCAGTGCTAGAGGTGCAGCCCCAGATACGCAGTATTTT CSARGAAPDTQYF
TRBJ2-3 TRBD1 TRBV13 few TGTGCCAGCAGCGACCGGGACAGGGACCCCCTTCAGATCACAGATACGCAGTATTTT CASSDRDRDPLQITDTQYF
TRBJ1-2 . TRBV20-1 few TGCAGTGCTAATTTACAGGGAAGCTATGGCTACACCTTC CSANLQGSYGYTF
TRBJ2-7 . TRBV28 few TGTGCCAGCAGTCCCCCGGGGGGACAGGAGACGCTCGAGCAGTACTTC CASSPPGGQETLEQYF
TRBJ1-2 . TRBV18 few TGTGCCAGCTCACCGGCCCAAACACTGAACTATGGCTACACCTTC CASSPAQTLNYGYTF
TRBJ2-7 TRBD2 TRBV12-3/TRBV12-4 few TGTGCCAGCAGTTTAACAAAGAGACTAGCGGGGGGAACCTACTCCTACGAGCAGTACTTC CASSLTKRLAGGTYSYEQYF
TRBJ2-5 . TRBV20-1 . TGCAGTGCTAGAGATCGTCGACAGCATCAGTACTTC CSARDRRQHQYF
TRBJ2-1 TRBD2 TRBV4-1 . TGCGCCAGCAGCCCCCTGACTAGCGGGGGACCCTACAATGAGCAGTTCTTC CASSPLTSGGPYNEQFF
TRBJ2-1 TRBD1 TRBV9 few TGTGCCAGCAGCGAAGGACAGGTGGGGAACAATGAGCAGTTCTTC CASSEGQVGNNEQFF
TRBJ2-4 . TRBV5-1 . TGCGCCAGCAGCTGGGGAACCAACATTCAGTACTTC CASSWGTNIQYF
TRBJ2-2 . TRBV4-1 few TGCGCCAGCAGCCAAGTTGGCCAGACTAACACCGGGGAGCTGTTTTTT CASSQVGQTNTGELFF
TRBJ2-7 . TRBV12-3/TRBV12-4 few TGTGCCAGCAGTCGTGGACGGGACTCCTACGAGCAGTACTTC CASSRGRDSYEQYF
TRBJ2-5 . TRBV20-1 . TGCAGTTACACAGGGAGGCGGGAGACCCAGTACTTC CSYTGRRETQYF
TRBJ2-1 . TRBV5-6 . TGTGCCAGCAGCTTGTGGGGGAAGGATGAGCAGTTCTTC CASSLWGKDEQFF
TRBJ2-3 TRBD1 TRBV20-1 few TGCAGTGCTCCGGACAGGGGAAGCACAGATACGCAGTATTTT CSAPDRGSTDTQYF
TRBJ2-7 . TRBV5-1 . TGCGCCAGCAGCCCGACCGGGGGCTTCTACGAGCAGTACTTC CASSPTGGFYEQYF
TRBJ2-1 . TRBV7-9 many TGTGCCAGCAGCTTAGGATTGGGCTATGAGCAGTTCTTC CASSLGLGYEQFF
TRBJ2-7 . TRBV7-9 . TGTGCCAGCAGCTTAGTAGCTAACGAGCAGTACTTC CASSLVANEQYF
TRBJ2-5 . TRBV2 few TGTGCCAGCAGTGAGACCTGGGGGGACCAAGAGACCCAGTACTTC CASSETWGDQETQYF
TRBJ2-1 TRBD2 TRBV4-1 . TGCGCCAGTAAGACTAGCGGGGGGTCTAATGAGCAGTTCTTC CASKTSGGSNEQFF
TRBJ2-1 . TRBV7-2 few TGTGCCAGCAGCATCCTTGAGCGAGGAGAGTTCTTC CASSILERGEFF
TRBJ2-5 TRBD2 TRBV5-1 . TGCGCCAGCAGCTTCCCCGGGACTAGCGGGGGGATCCCGTTGGAGACCCAGTACTTC CASSFPGTSGGIPLETQYF
TRBJ2-7 . TRBV15 few TGTGCCACCAGCAGGCCGAAGATCGCCGAGCAGTACTTC CATSRPKIAEQYF
TRBJ1-5 . TRBV20-1 . TGCAGTGCCTCTACAGGGCTCAATCAGCCCCAGCATTTT CSASTGLNQPQHF
TRBJ2-7 . TRBV12-3/TRBV12-4 many TGTGCCAGCAGTTTAGAGGCAGGTTACTACGAGCAGTACTTC CASSLEAGYYEQYF
TRBJ2-7 . TRBV5-1 few TGCGCCAGCAGCTCGGGGCTCCCATTAAGCTCCTACGAGCAGTACTTC CASSSGLPLSSYEQYF
TRBJ2-6 . TRBV6-2/TRBV6-3 few TGTGCCAGCCTTGCGAGGCGTGATGGGGCCAACGTCCTGACTTTC CASLARRDGANVLTF
TRBJ2-2 . TRBV5-1 . TGCGCCAGCAGCGCCGAGGGACACACCGGGGAGCTGTTTTTT CASSAEGHTGELFF
TRBJ2-5 TRBD2 TRBV20-1 few TGCAGTGCTAGAGTTTCTAGCGGGCACAAGGGGGAGACCCAGTACTTC CSARVSSGHKGETQYF
TRBJ2-7 . TRBV20-1 few TGCAGTGCTAGACCCACCTCGGACTTTTCCTACGAGCAGTACTTC CSARPTSDFSYEQYF
TRBJ1-6 TRBD1 TRBV28 . TGTGCCAGCAGTTTTAGACAGTCCTGGGACAGGGGCAATTCACCCCTCCACTTT CASSFRQSWDRGNSPLHF
TRBJ2-6 . TRBV6-5 . TGTGCCAGCAGTTACTTCGGCGGGGCAGCTGGGGCCAACGTCCTGACTTTC CASSYFGGAAGANVLTF
TRBJ1-2 TRBD1 TRBV10-3 many TGTGCCATCGGACAGGGCTATGGCTACACCTTC CAIGQGYGYTF
TRBJ2-2 . TRBV5-1 few TGCGCCAGCACAGAGACCGGGGAGCTGTTTTTT CASTETGELFF
TRBJ2-3 . TRBV19 few TGTGCCAGTAGTAGAGCGGCGTCCCGGGTCGCAGATACGCAGTATTTT CASSRAASRVADTQYF
TRBJ2-1 . TRBV7-9 . TGTGCCAGCAGCCGTCAACCAGGGAAGGGCTACAATGAGCAGTTCTTC CASSRQPGKGYNEQFF
TRBJ2-1 . TRBV7-2 few TGTGCCAGCAGCTTAGTGGTCAGCTCCTACAATGAGCAGTTCTTC CASSLVVSSYNEQFF
TRBJ1-5 . TRBV30 few TGTGCCTGGAGTGCCACCGGGACGGTTAATCAGCCCCAGCATTTT CAWSATGTVNQPQHF
TRBJ2-3 TRBD2 TRBV11-2 . TGTGCCAGCAGTCCTCAACTAGCGGAACTCACAGATACGCAGTATTTT CASSPQLAELTDTQYF
TRBJ2-1 TRBD2 TRBV29-1 many TGCAGCGTTGATCGGGGGGGTTTCTACAATGAGCAGTTCTTC CSVDRGGFYNEQFF